This note documents a single T cell receptor beta chain sequence. It lacks a known antigen. At one boundary the junction diverges from the germline segment, which might be a read error. T-cell subsets were not sorted, and bulk bone marrow was analyzed instead. Immunosequencing of the TCR beta CDR3 regions was performed on bone marrow from around eleven myelodysplastic syndrome patients before and after hypomethylating agent therapy. To track the repertoire longitudinally, every patient provided one baseline bone marrow along with two to three bone marrows taken at different post-treatment timepoints. Genomic DNA was extracted from whole bone marrow, and quality was checked by TapeStation, NanoDrop OneC and PicoGreen assays. The protocol used for the library was the immunoSEQ multiplex PCR assay. Survey resolution was applied, with two replicates of about 200 ng each being run for a total of roughly 400 ng of DNA per sample. Rearranged TCRB sequences in genomic DNA were detected with the hsTCRB kit, which uses multiplex PCR primers directed at V and J genes. To amplify the CDR3 region, the first PCR ran for 31 cycles with the QIAGEN Multiplex PCR Kit. An approximately 8-cycle second PCR added sample barcodes and Illumina adapters to each replicate. Quantification of the pooled libraries was done with a QuantStudio 6 and the KAPA library quantification kit. Roughly 14 pM of pooled libraries went onto an Illumina MiSeq for sequencing, using single-end reads of 156 cycles plus an index read of 15 cycles. In the authors' own workflow: VDJdb annotation flagged 1.7% of under 200,000 unique clonotypes as previously reported viral-epitope-specific. The immunoSEQ Data Assistant and immunoSEQ Analyzer converted raw reads into normalized, annotated TCRB repertoires. BioAnalyzer and version 0.6.5 of the immunarch R package were the tools used for clonotype analysis. Richness was estimated after downsampling every repertoire to the clone count of the smallest repertoire. Clonotypes were sorted into expanded, contracted or novel categories with Fisher's exact tests, where novel meant the clonotype had zero frequency before treatment. Significantly changed CDR3 beta sequences were clustered with GLIPH2 using simulation_depth=1000 and kmer_min_depth=3, and CDR3s shorter than five residues were excluded. TCRdb carries this immuneACCESS record with in-frame sequences only. Its versions omit some clonotypes, under half of them owing to an unresolved V gene in the studies checked, with the rest unexplained. V, J and clone size are taken as reported in that table, and D and trimming were inferred from the DNA itself. This sample is represented by around 4,500 clones; 83% of them were singletons. The top ten hold 20% to 25% of the sample.

This entry comes from a study of hypomethylating agent response in myelodysplastic syndrome (dated by TCRdb to the early 2020s). Study-level background: Patients were treated with the hypomethylating agents azacitidine (about 70% of the 11) or decitabine (3 of 11). The cohort was composed of about 9 male and a couple of female myelodysplastic syndrome patients. Patients had a mean age of approximately 72 +/- 6.3 years, and a diploid cytogenetic profile was the most common. The most frequent mutation was TET2, found in about 45% of the 11 patients. Roughly 6 patients responded with complete response or hematologic improvement, and a few patients were non-responders. Response was defined as complete response or hematologic improvement, and patients who met neither criterion were classified as non-responders. Broad study findings and their caveats: The cohort was small, with only around eleven patients analyzed. Healthy control donors were not age-matched to MDS patients, which could have impacted the MDS versus healthy comparison. Possible recognition of novel MDS antigens by the shared GLIPH2 clusters was not confirmed, and experimental validation of that possible recognition is needed. No significant change in richness, rarefaction diversity or clonality was detected after hypomethylating agent treatment, either across all patients or within response groups. Novel clonotypes appeared more often in responders, whereas non-responders had more contracted clonotypes after treatment.

Taken from cysteine to phenylalanine, the CDR3 has 14 residues. Here the CDR3 DNA is all that survives: 42 bases in frame from base 1. According to the germline V gene (reference sequence), CDR1 reads SEHNR and CDR2 reads FQNEAQ. The material sequenced was bone marrow, taken before or after starting hypomethylating agent treatment for myelodysplastic syndrome (not recorded which). The sequence derives from a human donor with myelodysplastic syndrome. The chain employs TRBV7-9 and TRBJ1-1; a stretch of 8 junction bases matches TRBD1. The nucleotide sequence is given as TGTGCCAGCAGTTTAGGACAGGGAGACACTGAAGCTTTCTTT. Translation gives CASSLGQGDTEAFF.